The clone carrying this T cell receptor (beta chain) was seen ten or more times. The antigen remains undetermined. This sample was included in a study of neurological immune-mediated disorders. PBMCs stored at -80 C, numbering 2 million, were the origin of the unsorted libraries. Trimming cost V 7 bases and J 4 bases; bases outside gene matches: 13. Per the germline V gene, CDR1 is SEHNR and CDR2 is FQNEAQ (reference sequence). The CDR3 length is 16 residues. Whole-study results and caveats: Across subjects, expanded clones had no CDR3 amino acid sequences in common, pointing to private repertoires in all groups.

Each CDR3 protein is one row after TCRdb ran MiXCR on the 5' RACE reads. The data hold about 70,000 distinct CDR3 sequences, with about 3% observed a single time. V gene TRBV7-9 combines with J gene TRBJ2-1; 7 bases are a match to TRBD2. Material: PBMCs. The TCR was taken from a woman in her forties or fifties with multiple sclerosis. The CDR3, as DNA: TGTGCCAGCAACCTACTACGGGAGGACCTATACAATGAGCAGTTCTTC. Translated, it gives CASNLLREDLYNEQFF.